One sample yielded the 10 T cell receptor beta chains listed below, sequenced in a study of graft-versus-host responses after intestinal transplantation. The protocol was immunoSEQ multiplex PCR, while the TCRdb copy is restricted to in-frame clones and leaves out a portion. The table includes about 90,000 clones, over 80% detected once. Antigen specificity for these receptors is unknown. Specimen: unstimulated CD8+ T cells sorted from spleen or lymph node cells, collected before intestinal transplant. Receptors were obtained from a human donor who received an intestinal transplant.

The chain recombines TRBV7-9 with TRBJ2-7, with D perhaps matching TRBD1 (6 bases). The length of the CDR3 is 13 residues. CDR1 is SEHNR, CDR2 FQNEAQ, per germline (reference sequence). Trimming left V 5 bases short and J 3 bases short, with 11 bases between. The CDR3 sequence is CASSLGQFYEQYF. In nucleotides, the CDR3 is TGTGCCAGCAGCCTTGGACAGTTCTACGAGCAGTACTTC.

This chain joins TRBV5-4 and TRBJ2-5; 7 bases are a match to TRBD2. The ends lost 0 bases at V and 5 bases at J; junction bases unmatched: 4. The CDR3 runs to 14 residues. Germline V gene sequence: CDR1 SGHNT, CDR2 YYREEE (reference sequence). In nucleotides, the CDR3 is TGTGCCAGCAGCTTGGGAGCGGGGTTGGAGACCCAGTACTTC. This translates into CASSLGAGLETQYF.

The chain joins TRBV5-6 to TRBJ2-7; 7 bases map to TRBD2. V was clipped by 0 bases and J by 5 bases; unmatched bases: 2. CDR3 size: 13 residues. Germline-derived CDR1 and CDR2 are SGHDT and YYEEEE. The CDR3, as DNA: TGTGCCAGCAGCTTGGTTGGGGGGGACGAGCAGTACTTC. It yields the protein CASSLVGGDEQYF.

This clone showed up just once. The chain recombines TRBV4-1 with TRBJ2-1, with 8 nucleotides matching TRBD2. Germline-derived CDR1 and CDR2 are MGHRA and YSYEKL. V trimming: 4 bases; J trimming: 1 base; junction bases outside the gene matches: 6. The CDR3 consists of 16 residues. The CDR3 is CASSRGIAGSYNEQFF. The CDR3 DNA reads TGCGCCAGCAGCCGGGGGATAGCGGGATCCTACAATGAGCAGTTCTTC.

The J gene is TRBJ2-1, the V gene TRBV19; D may be TRBD2 (6 bases). The germline V gene encodes CDR1 LNHDA and CDR2 SQIVND (reference sequence). The CDR3 totals 13 residues. V was cut by 11 bases and J by 4 bases, with 15 bases left in between. In nucleotides, the CDR3 is TGTGCCGTAACTAGCCCCTTTTACAATGAGCAGTTCTTC. Protein product: CAVTSPFYNEQFF.

This clone was recorded only once. This sequence joins TRBV2 and TRBJ2-7; 12 nucleotides match TRBD2. Germline CDR1 and CDR2: SNHLY and FYNNEI. This CDR3 has 15 amino acids. After removal of 6 bases from V and 3 bases from J, the junction contained 6 bases not matched to a gene. The DNA for the CDR3 is TGTGCCAGCAGGTACCTAGCGGGAGGGCTCTACGAGCAGTACTTC. Amino acid sequence: CASRYLAGGLYEQYF.

The genes are TRBV9 and TRBJ1-6, with D maybe TRBD1 (6 bases). The V gene lost 3 bases and the J gene lost 0 bases, with 13 bases spanning the gap. Germline V gene sequence: CDR1 SGDLS, CDR2 YYNGEE. This CDR3 spans 17 amino acids. The CDR3 DNA sequence: TGTGCCAGCAGCGCTCGCAGGGGAAGCTCCTATAATTCACCCCTCCACTTT. This sequence encodes CASSARRGSSYNSPLHF.

The chain uses TRBV6-1 and TRBJ1-5, with D possibly matching TRBD1 (6 bases). With 4 bases removed from V and 6 bases from J, the gap between germline ends came to 16 bases. This CDR3 has 15 residues. Germline V gene sequence: CDR1 MNHNS, CDR2 SASEGT. CDR3 DNA: TGTGCCAGCAGTGCACTGGGACATTCGGGTCAGCCCCAGCATTTT. This gives the protein CASSALGHSGQPQHF.

This clone has just one count. The chain joins TRBV19 to TRBJ1-6; 8 bases agree with TRBD1. J gave up 9 bases and V 5 bases, and 3 bases lay outside the gene matches. The CDR3 has 13 residues. CDR1 is LNHDA, CDR2 SQIVND, per germline (reference sequence). The CDR3 nucleotides read TGTGCCAGTAGTCTCGGACAGGGTTCACCCCTCCACTTT. Translation: CASSLGQGSPLHF.

The J gene is TRBJ2-5, the V gene TRBV6-1; TRBD1 matches 7 bases. Germline-derived CDR1 and CDR2 are MNHNS and SASEGT. There are 15 residues in the CDR3. Trimming at V came to 1 base and at J to 1 base, leaving 3 bases not matched to a gene. The CDR3 is CASSEVRDSQETQYF. Here the CDR3 DNA reads TGTGCCAGCAGTGAAGTGAGGGACAGCCAAGAGACCCAGTACTTC.